This T cell receptor (beta chain) was found in a study of T-cell reconstitution after alpha-beta-depleted transplantation in children. Points from the study as a whole: Roughly two months post-transplant, alpha-beta T cells reportedly originated from several hundred graft clones that had expanded. The origin of high day-60 TCRbeta diversity in some patients lay in surviving recipient T cells and thymic progenitors.

A remark on this clonotype: Its cognate antigen is unknown.

Unique molecular identifiers were used to barcode this TCRbeta library. Each CDR3 protein gets one entry after TCRdb re-called the PCR reads with MiXCR. The sample has about 580,000 distinct CDR3 sequences; roughly 30% are singletons. The V and J ends lost 3 bases and 1 base respectively, with 14 bases between them. This CDR3 comprises 16 residues. Germline CDR1 SGHRS, CDR2 YFSETQ. This specimen consisted of PBMCs, obtained before TCRalphabeta/CD19-depleted stem cell transplant. The TCR sequence derives from a boy under two years old with Wiskott-Aldrich syndrome, due to receive a stem cell transplant. The chain combines TRBV5-1 with TRBJ2-1, with D unclear. In nucleotides, the CDR3 is TGCGCCAGCAGCTCCCCAACGGCTATTTCCTACAATGAGCAGTTCTTC. Residues: CASSSPTAISYNEQFF.